A single sample gave rise to the 5 T cell receptor beta chains below, sequenced in a study of blood T cell repertoires in COVID-19. TCRdb keeps only in-frame clones here, not all; method: immunoSEQ multiplex PCR. The profile covers 190,000 or so clones, with about 93% appearing a single time and 0.76% taken by the ten largest. The sample comprised peripheral blood. All receptors come from a man aged 25 to 40 with COVID-19, enrolled during active disease.

The CDR3 loop reads CASSSRGVYGYTF. CDR3 nucleotide sequence: TGTGCCAGCAGCTCCAGGGGTGTCTATGGCTACACCTTC. The J gene is TRBJ1-2, the V gene TRBV7-9; D is perhaps TRBD1 (6 bases). CDR1 is SEHNR and CDR2 is FQNEAQ in the germline V gene (reference sequence). Trimming left V 4 bases short and J 4 bases short, with 10 bases between. The CDR3 covers 13 residues.

This chain uses TRBV6-5 with TRBJ2-5, with D tentatively TRBD2 (5 bases). V lost 8 bases, J lost 3 bases, and 16 bases lay in between. Germline-derived CDR1 and CDR2 are MNHEY and SVGAGI. This CDR3 has 14 residues. The CDR3: CASDDTPGKETQYF. The CDR3 DNA is TGTGCCAGCGACGACACCCCCGGGAAAGAGACCCAGTACTTC.

This chain links TRBV7-9 with TRBJ1-2, with D possibly TRBD1 on 5 matching bases. CDR1 is SEHNR, CDR2 FQNEAQ, per germline (reference sequence). The germline V and J ends were trimmed by 3 bases and 1 base, with 12 bases remaining between them. CDR3 length equals 15 residues. CDR3: CASSFSDTDNYGYTF. The CDR3 DNA reads as TGTGCCAGCAGCTTTTCGGACACAGATAACTATGGCTACACCTTC.

The chain joins TRBV5-1 to TRBJ1-2; unclear D gene. This CDR3 region has 14 residues. Germline assignment: CDR1 SGHRS and CDR2 YFSETQ. The ends were cut back, 0 bases at V and 8 bases at J, with 14 bases in the middle. The CDR3 sequence: CASSLGDSQRGYTF. CDR3 nucleotide sequence: TGCGCCAGCAGCTTGGGAGACTCCCAGCGGGGCTACACCTTC. The full variable domain, with the rest looked up from reference TRBV5-1 and TRBJ1-2, is KAGVTQTPRYLIKTRGQQVTLSCSPISGHRSVSWYQQTPGQGLQFLFEYFSETQRNKGNFPGRFSGRQFSNSRSEMNVSTLELGDSALYLCASSLGDSQRGYTFGSGTRLTVV.

The genes are TRBV3-1 (or the pseudogene TRBV3-2) and TRBJ2-1; 8 bases agree with TRBD2. CDR1 and CDR2 from the germline V gene are LGHDT and YNNKEL (reference sequence). V was pared by 0 bases and J by 2 bases, with 6 bases of the junction left unmatched. The CDR3 sequence is 17 residues long. The CDR3 DNA is TGTGCCAGCAGCCAAGAGGGAGCGGGGGCCACCTACAATGAGCAGTTCTTC. Translating gives CASSQEGAGATYNEQFF.